This T cell receptor (beta chain) was identified during a study of blood T cell repertoires in COVID-19. In germline, CDR1 is LGHNA, CDR2 YSLEER. The length of the CDR3 is 14 residues. Trimming removed 3 bases from V and 6 bases from J, with 14 bases in between. Sequencing used immunoSEQ multiplex PCR; TCRdb keeps in-frame clones, though not all of them. The profile shows 150,000 to 200,000 clones, roughly 90% of them singletons. This chain uses TRBV4-3 with TRBJ1-1; D gene ambiguous. The receptor was derived from a woman in her 30s who had recovered from COVID-19. Sequencing was done on a sample of PBMCs or T cells enriched from blood (not recorded which). The CDR3 region is CASSHGLIYAEAFF. For the CDR3, the DNA is TGCGCCAGCAGCCACGGACTGATATACGCTGAAGCTTTCTTT.